The 27 T cell receptor beta chains reported below all come from one sample, sequenced in a study of blood T cell repertoires in COVID-19. Sequencing was performed with immunoSEQ multiplex PCR; in TCRdb, only in-frame clones are kept and a portion is missing. The sample has approximately 250,000 clones; around 85% are singletons. What was sequenced was PBMCs or T cells enriched from blood (not recorded which). The receptor source for this set is a woman between 50 and 59 years old with acute COVID-19.

This chain joins TRBV18 and TRBJ1-1; perhaps TRBD1 as D (6 bases). V lost 2 bases and J lost 6, with 7 bases in between. The CDR3 totals 12 residues. Germline V lookup: CDR1 KGHSH, CDR2 LQKENI. In DNA, the CDR3 is TGTGCCAGCTCACCAGGACAGCCTGAAGCTTTCTTT. Encoded protein: CASSPGQPEAFF.

The chain joins TRBV6-5 to TRBJ1-1; 7 bases match TRBD1. Germline V CDR1 and CDR2: MNHEY, SVGAGI. The CDR3 spans 13 residues. V gave up 6 bases and J gave up 5 bases; unmatched junction bases: 6. CDR3 DNA sequence: TGTGCCAGCAGAGCAGGGGGGTCTACTGAAGCTTTCTTT. Its protein is CASRAGGSTEAFF.

Worth noting for this clone: Other nucleotide sequences in the sample specify the same CDR3. The rearrangement uses TRBV3-1 (or the pseudogene TRBV3-2) and TRBJ1-2, with 9 bases matching TRBD1. Germline CDR1 LGHDT, CDR2 YNNKEL (reference sequence). This CDR3 is 13 amino acids long. After removal of 5 bases from V and 5 bases from J, the junction contained 3 bases not matched to a gene. CDR3 DNA: TGTGCCAGCAGCTACGGACAGGGGTATGGCTACACCTTC. The encoded protein is CASSYGQGYGYTF.

V usage is TRBV7-3 and J usage is TRBJ2-2; TRBD2 aligns across 7 bases. With V trimmed by 4 bases and J by 6 bases, 2 bases remained unmatched. The CDR3 is 13 amino acids. CDR1 and CDR2 (germline): SGHTA, FQGTGA. The CDR3 loop reads CASSSAGAGELFF. In DNA form, the CDR3 reads TGTGCCAGCAGCTCGGCGGGGGCCGGGGAGCTGTTTTTT.

This clone has more than one count but fewer than ten. The chain links TRBV4-3 to TRBJ1-4; D may be TRBD1 (6 bases). Trimming removed 2 bases at V and 1 base at J, with 17 bases between. This CDR3 spans 18 amino acids. Germline loops: CDR1 LGHNA, CDR2 YSLEER. The DNA for the CDR3 is TGCGCCAGCAGCCAAACTCTTCTTCAAGGGGGAACTAATGAAAAACTGTTTTTT. This encodes CASSQTLLQGGTNEKLFF.

The chain recombines TRBV7-6 with TRBJ1-1; TRBD1 is a possible D gene (5 bases). The CDR3 contains 15 residues. The V end was cut by 5 bases, the J end by 6 bases, with 19 bases between. Germline loops: CDR1 SGHVS, CDR2 FNYEAQ. In DNA, the CDR3 is TGTGCCAGCAGCCCGATTCCGTCGGGGGGGGCTGAAGCTTTCTTT. Protein product: CASSPIPSGGAEAFF.

This sequence joins TRBV5-1 and TRBJ1-6, with D possibly TRBD1 on 5 matching bases. Germline CDR1 SGHRS, CDR2 YFSETQ. The CDR3 has 15 amino acids. V was pared by 0 bases and J by 3 bases, with 7 bases between. CDR3: CASSLARDYNSPLHF. The DNA for the CDR3 is TGCGCCAGCAGCTTGGCCAGGGACTATAATTCACCCCTCCACTTT.

This rearrangement joins TRBV2 to TRBJ1-2; tentative D call: TRBD1 (6 bases). V was trimmed by 3 bases and J by 5 bases, leaving 13 bases between them. Germline loops: CDR1 SNHLY, CDR2 FYNNEI. There are 14 residues in the CDR3. CDR3: CASSDRRQGYGYTF. The CDR3 nucleotides are TGTGCCAGCAGTGATAGAAGGCAGGGGTATGGCTACACCTTC. Full variable domain (remainder filled in from reference TRBV2 and TRBJ1-2): EPEVTQTPSHQVTQMGQEVILRCVPISNHLYFYWYRQILGQKVEFLVSFYNNEISEKSEIFDDQFSVERPDGSNFTLKIRSTKLEDSAMYFCASSDRRQGYGYTFGSGTRLTVV.

This clone came up once. In DNA, the CDR3 is TGTGCCAGCAGGACGGGACATCCTAGCAATCAGCCCCAGCATTTT. Its translation: CASRTGHPSNQPQHF. This rearrangement joins TRBV2 to TRBJ1-5, with a possible D match to TRBD1 (6 bases). The germline V gene encodes CDR1 SNHLY and CDR2 FYNNEI. V lost 6 bases and J 0 bases, leaving 12 bases between the germline ends. The CDR3 runs 15 residues. The whole variable domain, remainder taken from reference TRBV2 and TRBJ1-5, is EPEVTQTPSHQVTQMGQEVILRCVPISNHLYFYWYRQILGQKVEFLVSFYNNEISEKSEIFDDQFSVERPDGSNFTLKIRSTKLEDSAMYFCASRTGHPSNQPQHFGDGTRLSIL.

The table lists this clone with a count of one. J is TRBJ1-6 and V is TRBV2; 9 nucleotides align to TRBD1. The V and J ends lost 5 bases and 10 bases, in that order; junction bases with no gene match: 6. The CDR3 extends over 14 amino acids. The germline V gene has CDR1 SNHLY and CDR2 FYNNEI. This CDR3 reads CASSTTGGTSPLHF. CDR3 bases: TGTGCCAGCAGTACGACAGGGGGAACCTCACCCCTCCACTTT. Using reference TRBV2 and TRBJ1-6 for the parts outside the CDR3, the full variable domain is EPEVTQTPSHQVTQMGQEVILRCVPISNHLYFYWYRQILGQKVEFLVSFYNNEISEKSEIFDDQFSVERPDGSNFTLKIRSTKLEDSAMYFCASSTTGGTSPLHFGNGTRLTVT.

This clone was detected a few times. The rearrangement uses TRBV6-5 and TRBJ1-2; D is perhaps TRBD1 (6 bases). The V gene's germline CDR1 is MNHEY and CDR2 SVGAGI. The CDR3 is 13 residues long. The ends were cut back, 4 bases at V and 6 bases at J, with 12 bases in the middle. This CDR3 reads CASSSLNRDGYTF. The CDR3, as DNA: TGTGCCAGCAGTTCGCTGAACAGGGATGGCTACACCTTC.

This chain connects TRBV6-5 to TRBJ1-5, with a weak D call TRBD1 (6 bases). The CDR3 is made up of 15 amino acids. Germline lookup yields CDR1 MNHEY and CDR2 SVGAGI. Between the trimmed V and J ends, which lost 0 bases and 3 bases, there was a span of 9 bases. The CDR3 bases are TGTGCCAGCAGTTACTCCAGGGGCGCCAATCAGCCCCAGCATTTT. Translation: CASSYSRGANQPQHF.

The CDR3 loop reads CASSGQGAYNEQFF. CDR3 DNA sequence: TGTGCCAGCAGCGGGCAGGGGGCCTACAATGAGCAGTTCTTC. This chain joins TRBV11-3 and TRBJ2-1, with 7 bases fitting TRBD1. V was clipped by 5 bases and J by 2 bases; unmatched bases: 3. CDR1 is SGHNT and CDR2 is YENEEA in the germline V gene. This CDR3 contains 14 residues.

The V call is TRBV30, the J call TRBJ1-5; tentative D call: TRBD1 (5 bases). V was shortened by 2 bases and J by 6 bases, with 11 bases between the two germline ends. Germline V CDR1 and CDR2: GTSNPN, SVGIG (reference sequence). The CDR3 is made up of 13 amino acids. The CDR3 spells CAWSPGGIQPQHF. The CDR3 bases are TGTGCCTGGAGTCCCGGGGGGATTCAGCCCCAGCATTTT.

The chain employs TRBV6-1 and TRBJ1-1; D remains ambiguous. Germline V lookup: CDR1 MNHNS, CDR2 SASEGT. The CDR3 is made up of 12 amino acids. V was cut by 1 base and J by 7 bases, with 7 bases left in between. CDR3 amino acids: CASSEVGLEAFF. The CDR3 DNA reads TGTGCCAGCAGTGAAGTCGGACTTGAAGCTTTCTTT.

This chain connects TRBV7-9 to TRBJ1-1, with 8 bases lining up with TRBD1. Germline V gene sequence: CDR1 SEHNR, CDR2 FQNEAQ (reference sequence). Trimming took 5 bases from V and 5 from J; bases not matched to a gene: 10. This CDR3 is 15 amino acids long. DNA of the CDR3: TGTGCCAGCAGCACAACGACAGGGGACTTAACTGAAGCTTTCTTT. This gives the protein CASSTTTGDLTEAFF. Combining the CDR3 with reference TRBV7-9 and TRBJ1-1 gives the whole variable domain DTGVSQNPRHKITKRGQNVTFRCDPISEHNRLYWYRQTLGQGPEFLTYFQNEAQLEKSRLLSDRFSAERPKGSFSTLEIQRTEQGDSAMYLCASSTTTGDLTEAFFGQGTRLTVV.

The CDR3 sequence: CASSLLGDSPNSPLHF. In nucleotides, the CDR3 is TGTGCCAGCAGCTTATTGGGGGACAGCCCTAATTCACCCCTCCACTTT. This sequence joins TRBV7-2 and TRBJ1-6; TRBD1 agrees at 7 bases. CDR3 length equals 16 residues. The V gene's germline CDR1 is SGHTA and CDR2 FQGNSA. With 2 bases clipped from V and 6 bases from J, the junction kept 7 bases outside the gene matches.

J is TRBJ1-6 and V is TRBV7-9, with a possible D match to TRBD1 (6 bases). The CDR3 has 15 residues. V was clipped by 1 base and J by 9 bases, with 13 bases between them. CDR1 and CDR2 (germline): SEHNR, FQNEAQ (reference sequence). The CDR3 region has the DNA TGTGCCAGCAGCTTAGGAACAGGGTTGAGTTCACCCCTCCACTTT. Translating it yields CASSLGTGLSSPLHF.

The chain carries TRBV19 and TRBJ1-2; 9 bases agree with TRBD1. CDR3 size: 15 residues. Germline V gene data show CDR1 as LNHDA and CDR2 as SQIVND (reference sequence). J lost 5 bases, V lost 5 bases, and 9 bases had no gene match. Here the CDR3 DNA reads TGTGCCAGTAGTGTGGACAGGGGAGCTTATTATGGCTACACCTTC. Translating gives CASSVDRGAYYGYTF.

The chain links TRBV11-3 to TRBJ1-2; D not resolved. The CDR3 spans 12 residues. The germline V gene encodes CDR1 SGHNT and CDR2 YENEEA. Trimming stripped 3 bases from V and 4 bases from J, with 6 bases between. The CDR3 loop reads CASSLSLYGYTF. CDR3 DNA sequence: TGTGCCAGCAGCTTGTCTCTCTATGGCTACACCTTC.

This chain connects TRBV25-1 to TRBJ1-5, with D perhaps matching TRBD1 (6 bases). The CDR3 extends over 15 amino acids. Germline CDR1 MGHDK, CDR2 SYGVNS. V was clipped by 3 bases and J by 5 bases, with 14 bases between them. The CDR3 DNA follows: TGTGCCAGCAGTGAGGGCAGGGGTGCCGATCAGCCCCAGCATTTT. Translated: CASSEGRGADQPQHF.

The rearrangement links TRBV5-1 to TRBJ2-7, with 8 bases identical to TRBD2. Losses at the gene ends were 6 bases for V and 4 bases for J; bases not matched to a gene: 9. The CDR3 length is 14 residues. Germline V gene sequence: CDR1 SGHRS, CDR2 YFSETQ. CDR3 in amino acids: CASTRERGSYEQYF. CDR3 in DNA: TGCGCCAGCACAAGGGAGCGGGGGAGTTACGAGCAGTACTTC.

This clone was recorded once. The V and J genes are TRBV6-4 and TRBJ2-1, with 9 bases identical to TRBD2. The CDR3 runs to 14 residues. V lost 8 bases, J lost 4 bases, and 6 bases stayed unmatched. Looked up from germline, CDR1 is MRHNA and CDR2 is SNTAGT. The CDR3 loop is CASSASGGYNEQFF. For the CDR3, the DNA is TGTGCCAGCTCGGCCAGCGGGGGGTACAATGAGCAGTTCTTC.

The chain joins TRBV15 to TRBJ2-7, with D possibly matching TRBD1 (5 bases). CDR3 length equals 13 residues. The germline V gene has CDR1 LNHNV and CDR2 YYDKDF (reference sequence). V was shortened by 0 bases and J by 7 bases, with 10 bases between the two germline ends. CDR3 sequence (DNA): TGTGCCACCAGCAGAGATAGCCAGGGAGAGCAGTACTTC. This gives the protein CATSRDSQGEQYF.

CDR3: CASSNYEQYF. As DNA, the CDR3 is TGTGCCAGCAGCAACTACGAGCAGTACTTC. The V gene is TRBV2, the J gene TRBJ2-7; D is uncertain. Germline-derived CDR1 and CDR2 are SNHLY and FYNNEI. The CDR3 extends over 10 amino acids. Trimming cost V 6 bases and J 3 bases, with 3 bases left between them.

The chain uses TRBV6-2 or TRBV6-3 and TRBJ2-7; 7 bases line up with TRBD2. The ends lost 4 bases at V and 0 bases at J; junction bases unmatched: 6. From germline, CDR1 is MNHEY and CDR2 SVGEGT. This CDR3 has 15 amino acids. CDR3 DNA sequence: TGTGCCAGCAGTTGGTTGGGGGGGAGCTCCTACGAGCAGTACTTC. It specifies CASSWLGGSSYEQYF.

Details on this clone: Other DNA variants within this sample encode the same CDR3. V usage is TRBV30 and J usage is TRBJ1-5; a weak D match, TRBD1 (5 bases). The length of the CDR3 is 15 residues. Per the germline V gene, CDR1 is GTSNPN and CDR2 is SVGIG (reference sequence). Trimming took 1 base from V and 2 from J, leaving 12 bases between them. This CDR3 is CAWSETLGGNQPQHF. The CDR3 DNA follows: TGTGCCTGGAGTGAAACGTTAGGGGGCAATCAGCCCCAGCATTTT.